Shown below are 18 T cell receptor beta chains from a single sample sequenced in a study of blood T cell repertoires in COVID-19. Profiling relied on immunoSEQ multiplex PCR, and the TCRdb table lists in-frame clones only, not all of them. This repertoire shows about 400,000 clones, more than 75% found once; its top ten account for under 3%. The sample taken for sequencing was PBMCs or T cells enriched from blood (not recorded which). The receptors were gathered from a woman aged 25 to 39 who had recovered from COVID-19.

This sequence joins TRBV4-2 and TRBJ2-1; D is possibly TRBD2 (6 bases). CDR1 and CDR2 from the germline V gene are LGHNA and YNFKEQ. This CDR3 region has 20 residues. Trimming removed 1 base from V and 0 bases from J, with 22 bases in between. The DNA for the CDR3 is TGTGCCAGCAGCCAAGTAGGAAGAACGGATTTACTAGCCTCCTACAATGAGCAGTTCTTC. The encoded protein is CASSQVGRTDLLASYNEQFF.

The gene calls are TRBV7-2 and TRBJ2-7, with D tentatively TRBD2 (7 bases). Germline V gene lookup returns CDR1 SGHTA and CDR2 FQGNSA. The V end lost 3 bases, the J end lost 3 bases, and 12 bases lay between the germline ends. This CDR3 has 14 residues. The CDR3 loop reads CASSFGGGGYEQYF. The CDR3 DNA reads as TGTGCCAGCAGCTTCGGCGGGGGCGGCTACGAGCAGTACTTC. Looking up the rest from reference TRBV7-2 and TRBJ2-7 gives the full variable domain: GAGVSQSPSNKVTEKGKDVELRCDPISGHTALYWYRQSLGQGLEFLIYFQGNSAPDKSGLPSDRFSAERTGGSVSTLTIQRTQQEDSAVYLCASSFGGGGYEQYFGPGTRLTVT.

J is TRBJ1-3 and V is TRBV7-6, with D possibly being TRBD1 (5 bases). Germline lookup yields CDR1 SGHVS and CDR2 FNYEAQ. Trimming stripped 0 bases from V and 0 bases from J, with 12 bases between. The CDR3 has 17 amino acids. The CDR3 region is CASSLAAGLNSGNTIYF. The CDR3 bases are TGTGCCAGCAGCTTAGCTGCGGGACTCAACTCTGGAAACACCATATATTTT.

V and J are TRBV9 and TRBJ2-7; D possibly corresponds to TRBD2 (6 bases). CDR1 is SGDLS, CDR2 YYNGEE, per germline. V was clipped by 4 bases and J by 5 bases, with 19 bases between them. The CDR3 has 15 residues. The CDR3 DNA reads as TGTGCCAGCAGCCTGGAGGGACTGATACTCGACGAGCAGTACTTC. It translates to CASSLEGLILDEQYF.

The V and J genes are TRBV29-1 and TRBJ1-5; TRBD1 matches at 8 bases. The CDR3 has 14 residues. Per germline, CDR1 SQVTM and CDR2 ANQGSEA. The trim removed 7 bases at V and 2 bases at J, leaving 7 bases unmatched. CDR3 loop: CSDLRGHGNQPQHF. CDR3 DNA: TGCAGCGACCTCAGGGGGCACGGCAATCAGCCCCAGCATTTT. The full variable domain, in which reference TRBV29-1 and TRBJ1-5 provide the parts outside the CDR3, is SAVISQKPSRDICQRGTSLTIQCQVDSQVTMMFWYRQQPGQSLTLIATANQGSEATYESGFVIDKFPISRPNLTFSTLTVSNMSPEDSSIYLCSDLRGHGNQPQHFGDGTRLSIL.

This chain connects TRBV4-2 to TRBJ2-1; TRBD2 is a possible D gene (5 bases). Germline V gives CDR1 LGHNA, CDR2 YNFKEQ. Trimming left V 0 bases short and J 0 bases short, with 9 bases between. The CDR3 covers 16 residues. DNA of the CDR3: TGTGCCAGCAGCCAAGACATAGCGAGCTCCTACAATGAGCAGTTCTTC. Protein product: CASSQDIASSYNEQFF.

This sequence joins TRBV5-1 and TRBJ2-3; 8 nucleotides line up with TRBD1. CDR3 length equals 18 residues. Trimming removed 0 bases from V and 0 bases from J; junction bases left unmatched: 9. Per germline, CDR1 SGHRS and CDR2 YFSETQ. CDR3 amino acids: CASSLEGVRTGSTDTQYF. Here the CDR3 DNA reads TGCGCCAGCAGCTTGGAAGGAGTGAGGACAGGGAGCACAGATACGCAGTATTTT.

This sequence joins TRBV11-2 and TRBJ1-1, with TRBD1 matching over 8 bases. Trimming at V came to 5 bases and at J to 0 bases, leaving 5 bases not matched to a gene. The CDR3 is 15 amino acids. Germline loops: CDR1 SGHAT, CDR2 FQNNGV. CDR3 sequence reads: CASSMDRALNTEAFF. CDR3 bases: TGTGCCAGCAGCATGGACAGGGCCCTGAACACTGAAGCTTTCTTT.

The sample holds a few counts of this clone. J is TRBJ1-5 and V is TRBV19; 9 bases fit TRBD1. Germline assignment: CDR1 LNHDA and CDR2 SQIVND (reference sequence). The CDR3 contains 15 residues. Trimming cost V 5 bases and J 9 bases; bases outside gene matches: 11. CDR3 bases: TGTGCCAGTAGTGCGGGACAGGGAAGCCCTTGGCCCCAGCATTTT. This encodes CASSAGQGSPWPQHF.

V and J are TRBV2 and TRBJ2-3; possible D gene TRBD1, 6 bases. The CDR3 contains 16 residues. Germline V lookup: CDR1 SNHLY, CDR2 FYNNEI. The V and J ends lost 2 bases and 0 bases respectively, with 12 bases between them. CDR3 coding DNA: TGTGCCAGCAGTGAAAGGACAGCTAGCAGCACAGATACGCAGTATTTT. Translation gives CASSERTASSTDTQYF. Filled out from reference TRBV2 and TRBJ2-3, the complete variable domain reads EPEVTQTPSHQVTQMGQEVILRCVPISNHLYFYWYRQILGQKVEFLVSFYNNEISEKSEIFDDQFSVERPDGSNFTLKIRSTKLEDSAMYFCASSERTASSTDTQYFGPGTRLTVL.

The rearrangement links TRBV4-1 to TRBJ1-1, with 10 bases fitting TRBD1. CDR1 is MGHRA and CDR2 is YSYEKL in the germline V gene. The V and J ends lost 4 bases and 0 bases, in that order; junction bases with no gene match: 8. CDR3 length equals 17 residues. The CDR3 spells CASSPRDRGFMNTEAFF. Here the CDR3 DNA reads TGCGCCAGCAGCCCCAGGGACAGGGGATTTATGAACACTGAAGCTTTCTTT.

The V call is TRBV9, the J call TRBJ1-2; D might be TRBD1 (6 bases). This CDR3 spans 16 amino acids. Germline CDR1 is SGDLS and CDR2 is YYNGEE. V was pared by 3 bases and J by 1 base, with 16 bases between. CDR3 nucleotide sequence: TGTGCCAGCAGCGCCGCAACAGGGACTAGTAACTATGGCTACACCTTC. Translating it yields CASSAATGTSNYGYTF.

Only a few counts were recorded for this clone. The V call is TRBV5-1, the J call TRBJ2-7; 8 nucleotides line up with TRBD2. Trimming took 0 bases from V and 0 from J; bases not matched to a gene: 8. Germline CDR1 reads SGHRS; CDR2 reads YFSETQ. The CDR3 is 17 amino acids. The CDR3 DNA is TGCGCCAGCAGCTTGGAGGACCCCAGCGGGGGCTCCTACGAGCAGTACTTC. Translated: CASSLEDPSGGSYEQYF.

The V call is TRBV5-4, the J call TRBJ2-1, with 9 bases aligning to TRBD2. CDR1 and CDR2 from the germline V gene are SGHNT and YYREEE (reference sequence). Losses at the gene ends were 5 bases for V and 9 bases for J; bases not matched to a gene: 15. The CDR3 sequence is 16 residues long. The CDR3 loop reads CASSYARGRGGPEQFF. The CDR3 coding sequence is TGTGCCAGCAGTTATGCCCGGGGGCGGGGGGGCCCTGAGCAGTTCTTC.

Of note for this clone: Other DNA sequences of this sample code for an identical CDR3. V is TRBV7-9 and J is TRBJ2-7; D is unclear. This CDR3 comprises 13 residues. Germline V gene lookup returns CDR1 SEHNR and CDR2 FQNEAQ (reference sequence). V gave up 1 base and J gave up 4 bases, with 8 bases separating them. The CDR3 DNA reads TGTGCCAGCAGCTTAGAGACTGCTTACGAGCAGTACTTC. Residues: CASSLETAYEQYF.

This chain joins TRBV24-1 and TRBJ2-1, with TRBD1 matching 7 bases. The germline gives CDR1 KGHDR, CDR2 SFDVKD. V gave up 3 bases and J gave up 3 bases; unmatched junction bases: 1. This CDR3 region has 14 residues. In nucleotides, the CDR3 is TGTGCCACCAGTGATGACAGGGTCTACAATGAGCAGTTCTTC. Encoded protein: CATSDDRVYNEQFF.

This chain links TRBV5-4 with TRBJ1-3, with TRBD1 matching over 7 bases. The ends lost 2 bases at V and 4 bases at J; junction bases unmatched: 6. This CDR3 has 15 residues. Per the germline V gene, CDR1 is SGHNT and CDR2 is YYREEE (reference sequence). The CDR3 spells CASSFSTGLGNTIYF. CDR3 DNA: TGTGCCAGCAGCTTCTCGACAGGGCTCGGAAACACCATATATTTT.

The V call is TRBV9, the J call TRBJ1-6, with D tentatively TRBD1 (6 bases). Trimming stripped 0 bases from V and 9 bases from J, with 13 bases between. The CDR3 has 15 residues. Germline loops: CDR1 SGDLS, CDR2 YYNGEE. The CDR3 loop reads CASSVGGGIGSPLHF. The CDR3 nucleotides are TGTGCCAGCAGCGTAGGAGGGGGAATAGGTTCACCCCTCCACTTT.